This is a list of T cell receptor beta chains from one sample in a study of CD8 T cells in Susac syndrome. TCRdb re-derived calls from the immunoSEQ multiplex PCR reads in MiXCR, one entry per CDR3 protein. Of some 130,000 distinct CDR3 sequences listed, more than 75% are singletons. Sample: CD8+ T cells from PBMCs. These TCRs come from a human donor with multiple sclerosis. Each CDR3 is given with its conserved first and last residue. The D gene is left open where the match is weak. Rows may omit the clone size; those that give it use once, few, many or a size class.

j_call v_call d_call clone_size cdr3_aa cdr3_nt
TRBJ2-1 TRBV6-2/TRBV6-3 - few CASSQGGYNEQFF TGTGCCAGCAGCCAGGGGGGATACAATGAGCAGTTCTTC
TRBJ1-2 TRBV30 TRBD1 - CAWGQGGGYTF TGTGCCTGGGGACAGGGAGGCGGCTACACCTTC
TRBJ2-5 TRBV19 - once CASSLGLTQYF TGTGCCAGTAGTCTAGGCCTTACCCAGTACTTC
TRBJ2-7 TRBV5-1 - - CASSLGTPPYEQYF TGCGCCAGCAGCCTAGGGACTCCTCCCTACGAGCAGTACTTC
TRBJ2-7 TRBV27 - - CASSLSMSGFSYEQYF TGTGCCAGCAGTTTATCGATGAGCGGTTTTTCCTACGAGCAGTACTTC
TRBJ1-1 TRBV29-1 TRBD1 few CSVEDQGDSSEAFF TGCAGCGTTGAAGATCAGGGGGATTCAAGTGAAGCTTTCTTT
TRBJ2-7 TRBV7-8 - - CASSLRSSPYEQYF TGTGCCAGCAGCTTGAGAAGTTCCCCCTACGAGCAGTACTTC
TRBJ2-7 TRBV6-1 TRBD2 - CASRDSGSTEQYF TGTGCCAGCAGAGACAGCGGGAGTACCGAGCAGTACTTC
TRBJ2-1 TRBV6-2/TRBV6-3 - - CASSSVDNEQFF TGTGCCAGCAGCTCCGTCGACAATGAGCAGTTCTTC
TRBJ2-5 TRBV19 TRBD2 - CASGQRGSQETQYF TGTGCCAGTGGGCAGCGGGGTTCTCAAGAGACCCAGTACTTC
TRBJ2-1 TRBV3-1 TRBD2 - CASSETSGNNEQFF TGTGCCAGCAGCGAGACTAGCGGGAATAATGAGCAGTTCTTC
TRBJ2-7 TRBV20-1 - - CSALGASLPTYEQYF TGCAGTGCCCTGGGAGCGAGTCTACCCACCTACGAGCAGTACTTC
TRBJ1-2 TRBV7-2 - - CASSLWSRTNYGYTF TGTGCCAGCAGCTTATGGTCCAGGACTAACTATGGCTACACCTTC
TRBJ2-4 TRBV6-5 - - CASSYSSGNIQYF TGTGCCAGCAGTTACTCTAGTGGAAACATTCAGTACTTC
TRBJ2-1 TRBV5-4 - - CASSLGLDNEQFF TGTGCCAGCAGCTTGGGACTCGACAATGAGCAGTTCTTC
TRBJ1-5 TRBV5-6 - - CASSLGGYSNQPQHF TGTGCCAGCAGCTTGGGGGGGTATAGCAATCAGCCCCAGCATTTT
TRBJ2-7 TRBV27 - - CASGKGSYEQYF TGTGCCAGCGGAAAAGGCTCCTACGAGCAGTACTTC
TRBJ2-2 TRBV9 - - CASSPRATGELFF TGTGCCAGCAGCCCCCGTGCTACCGGGGAGCTGTTTTTT
TRBJ2-6 TRBV2 - - CASISSAGANVLTF TGTGCCAGCATCTCAAGCGCTGGGGCCAACGTCCTGACTTTC
TRBJ2-7 TRBV19 - - CASSPWGFDSYEQYF TGTGCCAGTAGTCCGTGGGGCTTCGATTCCTACGAGCAGTACTTC
TRBJ1-5 TRBV4-2 - - CASSQDRGAGNQPQHF TGTGCCAGCAGCCAAGATAGGGGGGCAGGCAATCAGCCCCAGCATTTT
TRBJ2-3 TRBV20-1 TRBD2 once CSATKRGGRKDTQYF TGCAGTGCTACGAAGCGGGGGGGAAGGAAAGATACGCAGTATTTT
TRBJ2-5 TRBV7-9 TRBD2 - CASSVIGTSGGETQYF TGTGCCAGCAGCGTAATCGGGACTAGCGGGGGAGAGACCCAGTACTTC
TRBJ1-2 TRBV7-9 - - CASSPPIILVRGYTF TGTGCCAGCAGCCCTCCCATAATTTTGGTGCGGGGCTACACCTTC
TRBJ2-1 TRBV2 - once CASTDTSPFYNEQFF TGTGCCAGCACCGATACTAGCCCTTTCTACAATGAGCAGTTCTTC
TRBJ2-4 TRBV24-1 - - CATSDARLDPDIQYF TGTGCCACCAGTGATGCGAGGTTGGATCCGGACATTCAGTACTTC
TRBJ2-7 TRBV11-2 - - CASSPTTTYEQYF TGTGCCAGCAGCCCTACAACGACCTACGAGCAGTACTTC
TRBJ2-7 TRBV6-5 - - CASSYDIGTYEQYF TGTGCCAGCAGTTACGACATCGGCACCTACGAGCAGTACTTC
TRBJ1-1 TRBV7-9 - - CASTGALKNTEAFF TGTGCCAGCACCGGCGCCTTGAAGAACACTGAAGCTTTCTTT
TRBJ2-6 TRBV6-2/TRBV6-3 - once CAISDGYSGANVLTF TGTGCCATTTCGGACGGATACTCTGGGGCCAACGTCCTGACTTTC
TRBJ2-2 TRBV29-1 - - CSVEDGAMDTGELFF TGCAGCGTTGAGGATGGGGCCATGGACACCGGGGAGCTGTTTTTT
TRBJ2-7 TRBV20-1 TRBD2 - CSARVISGTSYEQYF TGCAGTGCTAGAGTCATTAGCGGGACCAGCTACGAGCAGTACTTC
TRBJ2-2 TRBV29-1 TRBD1 - CSVGRDRDDTGELFF TGCAGCGTGGGCCGGGACAGGGATGACACCGGGGAGCTGTTTTTT
TRBJ2-1 TRBV13 TRBD2 - CASSPETSGSLNEQFF TGTGCCAGCAGCCCAGAGACTAGCGGGAGTCTAAATGAGCAGTTCTTC
TRBJ2-5 TRBV9 - - CASSVEGGDGETQYF TGTGCCAGCAGCGTAGAGGGGGGCGACGGAGAGACCCAGTACTTC
TRBJ1-5 TRBV7-9 - - CASSSGGWQPQHF TGTGCCAGCAGCTCAGGAGGATGGCAGCCCCAGCATTTT
TRBJ1-2 TRBV4-2 TRBD1 - CASSQALQGMGGYTF TGTGCCAGCAGCCAGGCCCTACAGGGGATGGGTGGCTACACCTTC
TRBJ1-5 TRBV28 - - CASSEVDYSNQPQHF TGTGCCAGCAGTGAAGTGGATTATAGCAATCAGCCCCAGCATTTT
TRBJ1-1 TRBV7-7 - few CASSPWTVNTEAFF TGTGCCAGCAGCCCCTGGACGGTGAACACTGAAGCTTTCTTT
TRBJ2-5 TRBV7-9 - - CASSSGGPRETQYF TGTGCCAGCAGCTCTGGTGGGCCCCGGGAGACCCAGTACTTC
TRBJ1-4 TRBV12-3/TRBV12-4 TRBD1 - CASSTGGAGNEKLFF TGTGCCAGCAGCACAGGGGGCGCGGGGAATGAAAAACTGTTTTTT
TRBJ2-7 TRBV7-9 - - CASSYSGSAHEQYF TGTGCCAGCAGCTACTCCGGGAGTGCCCACGAGCAGTACTTC
TRBJ1-5 TRBV30 - - CAWSPYGGYPQHF TGTGCCTGGAGTCCTTATGGGGGATATCCCCAGCATTTT
TRBJ1-2 TRBV7-9 - once CASGGVHYGYTF TGTGCCAGTGGCGGGGTACACTATGGCTACACCTTC
TRBJ1-2 TRBV30 - - CAKTGANYGYTF TGTGCCAAAACAGGTGCTAACTATGGCTACACCTTC
TRBJ2-3 TRBV14 - - CASSPGLSDTQYF TGTGCCAGCAGCCCGGGCTTGTCAGATACGCAGTATTTT
TRBJ1-2 TRBV28 - - CASSSTILHGTPNYGYTF TGTGCCAGCAGTTCGACCATACTCCACGGGACACCCAACTATGGCTACACCTTC
TRBJ2-3 TRBV7-9 - - CASSLYFQGTYTDTQYF TGTGCCAGCAGCTTATATTTTCAGGGGACTTACACAGATACGCAGTATTTT
TRBJ1-1 TRBV6-1 - - CASNWNRNTEAFF TGTGCCAGCAATTGGAACAGGAACACTGAAGCTTTCTTT
TRBJ1-2 TRBV7-9 - - CASSSITLGPYGYTF TGTGCCAGCAGCTCAATAACTCTCGGGCCCTATGGCTACACCTTC
TRBJ1-5 TRBV7-9 - - CASSLVGLNQPQHF TGTGCCAGCAGCTTAGTGGGTCTAAATCAGCCCCAGCATTTT
TRBJ2-5 TRBV29-1 TRBD1 - CSVDGDRGHPRQETQYF TGCAGCGTTGACGGGGACAGGGGGCACCCTCGTCAAGAGACCCAGTACTTC
TRBJ1-2 TRBV7-6 TRBD1 - CASARDSSYGYTF TGTGCCAGCGCCCGGGACAGTTCCTATGGCTACACCTTC